One sample yielded the 26 T cell receptor beta chains listed below, sequenced in a study of blood T cell repertoires in COVID-19. The assay was immunoSEQ multiplex PCR, and TCRdb's table has in-frame clones only and misses some. The repertoire holds 130,000 or so clones, roughly 80% seen once, with over 1.1% in the top ten. Sequencing was carried out using peripheral blood. These receptors originate from a man in his sixties with acute or convalescent COVID-19.

The J gene is TRBJ1-5, the V gene TRBV5-1, with 12 positions matching TRBD1. V dropped 4 bases and J dropped 7; count of bases not matched to a gene: 9. The V gene's germline CDR1 is SGHRS and CDR2 YFSETQ. The length of the CDR3 is 16 residues. The CDR3 protein is CASSPQGQGAGQPQHF. The CDR3 DNA sequence: TGCGCCAGCAGCCCCCAGGGACAGGGGGCAGGGCAGCCCCAGCATTTT.

J is TRBJ2-2 and V is TRBV5-6; a weak D match, TRBD1 (5 bases). Germline-derived CDR1 and CDR2 are SGHDT and YYEEEE. The CDR3 consists of 16 residues. The ends were cut back, 4 bases at V and 3 bases at J, with 16 bases in the middle. The CDR3 DNA reads TGTGCCAGCAGCCTAAAAGGGGTAATGGACACCGGGGAGCTGTTTTTT. Translation: CASSLKGVMDTGELFF. Full variable domain (outside the CDR3, taken from reference TRBV5-6 and TRBJ2-2): DAGVTQSPTHLIKTRGQQVTLRCSPKSGHDTVSWYQQALGQGPQFIFQYYEEEERQRGNFPDRFSGHQFPNYSSELNVNALLLGDSALYLCASSLKGVMDTGELFFGEGSRLTVL.

This chain joins TRBV27 and TRBJ2-3, with D tentatively TRBD2 (5 bases). Trimming pared 6 bases from V and 2 bases from J, leaving 12 bases between. CDR1 MNHEY and CDR2 SMNVEV come from the germline V gene (reference sequence). This CDR3 region has 14 residues. The CDR3 DNA is TGTGCCAGCAGCCACCGGACTCTCACAGATACGCAGTATTTT. It translates to CASSHRTLTDTQYF.

V gene TRBV5-8 combines with J gene TRBJ1-5, with TRBD1 matching 9 bases. CDR1 is SGHTS and CDR2 is YDEGEE in the germline V gene. Trimming removed 4 bases from V and 7 bases from J; junction bases left unmatched: 9. The CDR3 contains 15 residues. The CDR3 spells CASSRRTGVFQPQHF. CDR3 nucleotide sequence: TGTGCCAGCAGCCGGAGGACAGGGGTTTTCCAGCCCCAGCATTTT.

Concerning this clone: Mismatch with germline at one junction end may stem from a read error. The chain couples TRBV12-3 or TRBV12-4 to TRBJ1-1, with D tentatively TRBD1 (6 bases). CDR3 length: 12 residues. CDR3 coding DNA: TGTGCCAGCAGCATCCGACAGGACCTACAACTCTTT. Its protein product is CASSIRQDLQLF.

This clone was seen more than once but under ten times. The V gene is TRBV30, the J gene TRBJ2-1, with 11 bases aligning to TRBD1. In germline, CDR1 is GTSNPN, CDR2 SVGIG (reference sequence). Trimming took 6 bases from V and 10 from J; bases not matched to a gene: 11. The CDR3 spans 14 residues. The CDR3 sequence: CACSGTGGGKEQFF. CDR3 bases: TGTGCCTGCTCCGGGACAGGGGGGGGGAAGGAGCAGTTCTTC.

The rearrangement joins TRBV4-1 to TRBJ2-7; weak D call: TRBD2 (5 bases). Germline V CDR1 and CDR2: MGHRA, YSYEKL. The CDR3 extends over 13 amino acids. Trimming pared 5 bases from V and 4 bases from J, leaving 12 bases between. In nucleotides, the CDR3 is TGCGCCAGCAGCGCCGGGGTAGGGTACGAGCAGTACTTC. As protein: CASSAGVGYEQYF.

The chain has TRBV19 and TRBJ1-2, with TRBD1 matching over 9 bases. Trimming cost V 10 bases and J 1 base; bases outside gene matches: 4. This CDR3 spans 13 amino acids. Germline V CDR1 and CDR2: LNHDA, SQIVND (reference sequence). CDR3 loop: CATGTGNNYGYTF. CDR3 in DNA: TGTGCCACCGGGACAGGGAATAACTATGGCTACACCTTC.

This sequence joins TRBV20-1 and TRBJ1-4; TRBD1 might be the D (5 bases). CDR3 size: 14 residues. Germline CDR1 and CDR2: DFQATT and SNEGSKA (reference sequence). Trimming shortened V by 3 bases and J by 7 bases, and 15 bases separated the two germline ends. CDR3: CSASLPSRGEKLFF. The CDR3 DNA sequence: TGCAGTGCTAGTCTGCCCAGTAGGGGTGAAAAACTGTTTTTT.

The chain has TRBV13 and TRBJ2-2; 9 bases map to TRBD1. From germline, CDR1 is PRHDT and CDR2 FYEKMQ (reference sequence). The CDR3 runs 19 residues. V lost 4 bases, J lost 6 bases, and 18 bases stayed unmatched. CDR3 region: CASSSLVPWGDRESGELFF. The CDR3 coding sequence is TGTGCCAGCAGCTCCTTAGTCCCCTGGGGGGACAGGGAATCCGGGGAGCTGTTTTTT.

The chain uses TRBV18 and TRBJ1-5; TRBD1 might be the D (5 bases). Germline V gives CDR1 KGHSH, CDR2 LQKENI. This CDR3 contains 17 residues. Trimming removed 4 bases from V and 3 bases from J, with 19 bases in between. The DNA for the CDR3 is TGTGCCAGCTCACTACTGATGGTACCGGGACTCAATCAGCCCCAGCATTTT. Translation gives CASSLLMVPGLNQPQHF.

The gene calls are TRBV15 and TRBJ2-5, with D hard to call. Germline lookup yields CDR1 LNHNV and CDR2 YYDKDF (reference sequence). CDR3 length: 14 amino acids. Trimming took 0 bases from V and 2 from J, leaving 7 bases between them. The CDR3 coding sequence is TGTGCCACCAGCAGAGATAACAGACAAGAGACCCAGTACTTC. It codes for CATSRDNRQETQYF. The whole variable domain, filled in from reference TRBV15 and TRBJ2-5, reads DAMVIQNPRYQVTQFGKPVTLSCSQTLNHNVMYWYQQKSSQAPKLLFHYYDKDFNNEADTPDNFQSRRPNTSFCFLDIRSPGLGDTAMYLCATSRDNRQETQYFGPGTRLLVL.

The CDR3 sequence is CASSIDWTGELFF. For the CDR3, the DNA is TGTGCCAGTAGTATTGACTGGACCGGGGAGCTGTTTTTT. The J gene is TRBJ2-2, the V gene TRBV19; D call uncertain. The CDR3 sequence is 13 residues long. Per the germline V gene, CDR1 is LNHDA and CDR2 is SQIVND (reference sequence). Deletions cut 3 bases from V and 5 bases from J, with 7 bases between. The full variable domain, completed using reference TRBV19 and TRBJ2-2, is DGGITQSPKYLFRKEGQNVTLSCEQNLNHDAMYWYRQDPGQGLRLIYYSQIVNDFQKGDIAEGYSVSREKKESFPLTVTSAQKNPTAFYLCASSIDWTGELFFGEGSRLTVL.

This chain links TRBV7-9 with TRBJ2-3; 12 nucleotides agree with TRBD2. The V and J ends lost 5 bases and 5 bases, in that order; junction bases with no gene match: 5. Germline assignment: CDR1 SEHNR and CDR2 FQNEAQ (reference sequence). The CDR3 has 15 amino acids. DNA of the CDR3: TGTGCCAGCAGCCTGACTAGCGGGGGAGGAGATACGCAGTATTTT. As protein: CASSLTSGGGDTQYF.

This clone was counted only a few times. This sequence joins TRBV25-1 and TRBJ2-7; 10 bases align to TRBD1. With 4 bases clipped from V and 6 bases from J, the junction kept 9 bases outside the gene matches. Germline assignment: CDR1 MGHDK and CDR2 SYGVNS. This CDR3 has 15 amino acids. The CDR3 bases are TGTGCCAGCAGTGTTGGGACAGGGGTCCAAGTCGAGCAGTACTTC. It is translated as CASSVGTGVQVEQYF.

This clone was found a few times. This chain uses TRBV10-3 with TRBJ2-1; perhaps TRBD2 as D (6 bases). The CDR3 loop spans 16 amino acids. Per germline, CDR1 ENHRY and CDR2 SYGVKD. The ends were cut back, 6 bases at V and 0 bases at J, with 15 bases in the middle. The CDR3 sequence: CAIRRERAHSYNEQFF. The CDR3 DNA follows: TGTGCCATCAGGAGGGAGCGGGCCCACTCCTACAATGAGCAGTTCTTC.

This clone was observed a few times. The chain recombines TRBV11-1 with TRBJ1-1; 7 bases are a match to TRBD1. This CDR3 is 16 amino acids long. The V gene end was trimmed by 2 bases and the J gene end by 0 bases; junction bases not matched to a gene: 6. CDR1 is SGHAT and CDR2 is FQDESV in the germline V gene (reference sequence). The CDR3 spells CASSLRNRGLNTEAFF. CDR3 coding DNA: TGTGCCAGCAGCTTAAGGAACAGGGGCTTGAACACTGAAGCTTTCTTT.

The chain links TRBV6-2 or TRBV6-3 to TRBJ2-7, with TRBD2 matching 8 bases. CDR1 is MNHEY, CDR2 SVGEGT, per germline. The CDR3 runs 15 residues. The ends lost 4 bases at V and 5 bases at J; junction bases unmatched: 10. This CDR3 reads CASSLTGTSRNEQYF. CDR3 nucleotides: TGTGCCAGCAGTTTAACCGGGACTAGTCGCAACGAGCAGTACTTC.

CDR3 nucleotides: TGTGCCAGCAGCCTACAGGGGTGGAAACTGTTTTTT. As protein: CASSLQGWKLFF. The rearrangement uses TRBV14 and TRBJ1-4; 7 nucleotides agree with TRBD1. The germline CDR1 and CDR2 sequences are SGHDN and FVKESK. J gave up 11 bases and V 4 bases, and 4 bases lay outside the gene matches. The CDR3 spans 12 residues.

The genes are TRBV7-9 and TRBJ2-1, with TRBD2 identical over 7 bases. The CDR3 loop spans 15 amino acids. Germline lookup yields CDR1 SEHNR and CDR2 FQNEAQ (reference sequence). V shed 3 bases and J 5 bases; nucleotides not matched to a gene: 7. The CDR3 DNA is TGTGCCAGCAGCTTGAGAGGGCTAGCGGACAATGAGCAGTTCTTC. Protein sequence: CASSLRGLADNEQFF.

CDR3 protein: CASSLVAVEQFF. CDR3 coding DNA: TGCGCCAGCAGCTTGGTGGCGGTCGAGCAGTTCTTC. The chain couples TRBV5-1 to TRBJ2-1; D is unresolved. Germline loops: CDR1 SGHRS, CDR2 YFSETQ. V shed 0 bases and J shed 10 bases, with 8 bases lying between them. The length of the CDR3 is 12 residues.

CDR3 coding DNA: TGCGCCAGCAGCGGGACAGGGGGTAGCGTGACAGATACGCAGTATTTT. This translates into CASSGTGGSVTDTQYF. The genes are TRBV5-1 and TRBJ2-3, with 11 nucleotides matching TRBD1. V shed 4 bases, J shed 3 bases, and the junction held 7 bases outside the gene matches. The CDR3 loop spans 16 amino acids. Germline assignment: CDR1 SGHRS and CDR2 YFSETQ.

The chain uses TRBV10-3 and TRBJ2-3; 10 positions agree with TRBD2. This CDR3 contains 16 residues. Trimming at V came to 5 bases and at J to 0 bases, leaving 5 bases not matched to a gene. CDR1 ENHRY and CDR2 SYGVKD come from the germline V gene. CDR3: CAISFPSGSSTDTQYF. The CDR3 DNA reads TGTGCCATCAGTTTTCCTAGCGGGAGTAGCACAGATACGCAGTATTTT.

The chain is built from TRBV4-1 and TRBJ2-7; D is uncertain. V lost 5 bases, J lost 1 base, and 9 bases lay in between. Germline V gives CDR1 MGHRA, CDR2 YSYEKL. This CDR3 comprises 13 residues. The CDR3 sequence: CASSRRFSYEQYF. As DNA, the CDR3 is TGCGCCAGCAGCAGGAGATTTTCCTACGAGCAGTACTTC.

The chain combines TRBV5-1 with TRBJ2-3; 11 bases are a match to TRBD2. The CDR3 covers 16 residues. Germline values: CDR1 SGHRS, CDR2 YFSETQ. Unmatched junction bases numbered 4, after V lost 0 bases and J lost 4 bases. CDR3 nucleotide sequence: TGCGCCAGCAGCTTGGAGGTTAGCGGGGGGGCAGATACGCAGTATTTT. Protein: CASSLEVSGGADTQYF.

This clone was seen only once. The rearrangement joins TRBV4-2 to TRBJ1-5, with TRBD1 identical over 7 bases. The length of the CDR3 is 17 residues. Germline V gene sequence: CDR1 LGHNA, CDR2 YNFKEQ. V dropped 0 bases and J dropped 2; count of bases not matched to a gene: 7. CDR3 coding DNA: TGTGCCAGCAGCCAAGATCTCCAGGGGGGTGGCAATCAGCCCCAGCATTTT. This gives the protein CASSQDLQGGGNQPQHF.